A selection of T cell receptor beta chains follows, all from one sample in a study of T cells after yellow fever vaccination. TCRdb independently ran MiXCR on the 5' RACE reads; one entry per CDR3 protein. The table has 550,000 or so distinct CDR3 sequences, roughly 21% seen once. The source was PBMCs, collected 15 days after the yellow fever booster vaccination. These TCRs come from a man aged 25-45 years who received the YFV17D yellow fever vaccine. Each CDR3 is given with its conserved first and last residue. D genes are given only for firm matches. Size tells how often a clone was seen (once, few, many) or the class of an expanded clone, and some rows leave it out.

v_call,clone_size,j_call,d_call,cdr3_aa,cdr3_nt
TRBV21-1,few,TRBJ2-1,-,CAGLSGRADGPEQFF,TGTGCCGGACTTAGCGGGAGGGCCGACGGCCCCGAGCAGTTCTTC
TRBV5-1,-,TRBJ2-1,-,CASSPGLPSYNEQFF,TGCGCCAGCAGCCCCGGACTACCCTCCTACAATGAGCAGTTCTTC
TRBV20-1,few,TRBJ2-1,TRBD2,CSARALAGVSYNEQFF,TGCAGTGCTAGAGCATTAGCGGGAGTTTCCTACAATGAGCAGTTCTTC
TRBV20-1,-,TRBJ2-5,-,CSARDGKVGETQYF,TGCAGTGCTAGAGATGGGAAGGTGGGGGAGACCCAGTACTTC
TRBV7-2,-,TRBJ2-1,-,CASSPWTGIGGQFF,TGTGCCAGCAGCCCCTGGACCGGTATCGGAGGGCAGTTCTTC
TRBV14,-,TRBJ2-7,TRBD2,CASSPTSGGRGYEQYF,TGTGCCAGCAGCCCGACATCGGGGGGAAGGGGCTACGAGCAGTACTTC
TRBV7-3,few,TRBJ2-1,TRBD2,CASSPGLAGTPSYNEQFF,TGTGCCAGCAGCCCGGGACTAGCGGGAACACCATCCTACAATGAGCAGTTCTTC
TRBV29-1,-,TRBJ2-1,-,CSVEFRGGMSEQFF,TGCAGCGTTGAATTCCGCGGAGGGATGAGTGAGCAGTTCTTC
TRBV6-2/TRBV6-3,many,TRBJ2-7,-,CASVQAKTAYEQYF,TGTGCCAGCGTCCAGGCAAAAACTGCCTACGAGCAGTACTTC
TRBV27,few,TRBJ2-7,TRBD1,CASSKPGQRYEQYF,TGTGCCAGCAGTAAGCCGGGACAGAGATACGAGCAGTACTTC
TRBV7-8,-,TRBJ2-7,-,CASSPGRHSYEQYF,TGTGCCAGCAGCCCCGGACGCCATTCCTACGAGCAGTACTTC
TRBV6-2/TRBV6-3,few,TRBJ1-4,-,CASKGTFANEKLFF,TGTGCCAGCAAAGGGACATTCGCTAATGAAAAACTGTTTTTT
TRBV29-1,few,TRBJ2-2,-,CSVVVSGNTGELFF,TGCAGCGTTGTGGTTAGCGGGAACACCGGGGAGCTGTTTTTT
TRBV28,-,TRBJ2-2,TRBD2,CASSLMAGVRTGELFF,TGTGCCAGCAGTTTAATGGCGGGAGTACGCACCGGGGAGCTGTTTTTT
TRBV5-1,few,TRBJ2-1,-,CASHLNGVEQFF,TGCGCCAGCCACCTGAACGGGGTGGAGCAGTTCTTC
TRBV5-5,-,TRBJ2-3,-,CASSRSTSTDTQYF,TGTGCCAGCAGCCGGAGCACTAGCACAGATACGCAGTATTTT
TRBV4-3,-,TRBJ2-3,-,CASSQEGLGSGTDTQYF,TGCGCCAGCAGCCAAGAAGGCCTCGGTAGCGGCACAGATACGCAGTATTTT
TRBV7-3,few,TRBJ2-1,TRBD2,CASSFMTSGYNEQFF,TGTGCCAGCAGCTTTATGACTAGCGGTTACAATGAGCAGTTCTTC
TRBV29-1,few,TRBJ1-1,TRBD1,CSVGPGQGNPLTEAFF,TGCAGCGTTGGCCCGGGACAGGGGAACCCCTTGACTGAAGCTTTCTTT
TRBV20-1,-,TRBJ2-7,-,CRARFEGEPYEQYF,TGCAGGGCTAGGTTTGAGGGCGAGCCCTACGAGCAGTACTTC
TRBV12-3/TRBV12-4,-,TRBJ2-5,-,CASSPSGRETQYF,TGTGCCAGCAGTCCCAGCGGCCGGGAGACCCAGTACTTC
TRBV20-1,-,TRBJ2-1,-,CSASGGKGNEQFF,TGCAGTGCTAGCGGCGGGAAGGGGAATGAGCAGTTCTTC
TRBV24-1,-,TRBJ2-2,-,CATSDPGTPWSGELFF,TGTGCCACCAGTGACCCCGGGACCCCTTGGTCCGGGGAGCTGTTTTTT
TRBV12-3/TRBV12-4,-,TRBJ2-3,TRBD1,CASGRDRVRYF,TGTGCCAGCGGCCGGGACAGGGTAAGGTATTTT
TRBV20-1,few,TRBJ1-2,-,CSATPENYGYTF,TGCAGTGCAACCCCAGAAAACTATGGCTACACCTTC
TRBV20-1,-,TRBJ2-3,-,CSANTGRTDTQYF,TGCAGTGCTAATACAGGGAGGACAGATACGCAGTATTTT
TRBV14,many,TRBJ1-1,-,CASSKNTEAFF,TGTGCCAGCAGCAAGAACACTGAAGCTTTCTTT
TRBV18,few,TRBJ2-1,TRBD2,CASSPSLAGGLGQFF,TGTGCCAGCTCACCAAGCCTAGCGGGGGGCCTGGGGCAGTTCTTC
TRBV5-8,few,TRBJ2-7,-,CASSLQAGTRYEQYF,TGTGCCAGCAGCCTGCAGGCGGGAACTCGGTACGAGCAGTACTTC
TRBV5-6,few,TRBJ2-2,TRBD2,CATGRVSGSTGELFF,TGTGCCACCGGAAGGGTTAGCGGGAGCACCGGGGAGCTGTTTTTT
TRBV9,few,TRBJ2-7,-,CASSAPSSYEQYF,TGTGCCAGCAGCGCGCCAAGCTCCTACGAGCAGTACTTC
TRBV6-5,-,TRBJ2-1,-,CASSFDSRPRDEQFF,TGTGCCAGCAGTTTTGATTCTCGGCCTAGGGATGAGCAGTTCTTC
TRBV20-1,-,TRBJ2-3,-,CSPGGSSTDTQYF,TGCAGCCCTGGGGGGTCTAGCACAGATACGCAGTATTTT
TRBV5-1,-,TRBJ1-1,-,CASASQEGGEAFF,TGCGCCAGCGCATCCCAAGAGGGAGGTGAAGCTTTCTTT
TRBV11-2,-,TRBJ2-2,-,CASSLAATRNTGELFF,TGTGCCAGCAGCTTAGCCGCGACTAGAAACACCGGGGAGCTGTTTTTT
TRBV6-2/TRBV6-3,many,TRBJ2-2,TRBD2,CASTLSSGRPTGELFF,TGTGCCAGCACCCTCTCTAGCGGGAGGCCCACCGGGGAGCTGTTTTTT
TRBV7-2,few,TRBJ2-5,TRBD2,CASRRKGLAAQETQYF,TGTGCCAGCAGGCGAAAGGGACTAGCGGCTCAAGAGACCCAGTACTTC
TRBV6-1,-,TRBJ2-1,TRBD2,CASYGLAGGNRYNEQFF,TGTGCCAGCTATGGACTAGCGGGAGGAAATAGGTACAATGAGCAGTTCTTC
TRBV7-8,-,TRBJ1-1,TRBD1,CASSEQGRGTEAFF,TGTGCCAGCAGCGAACAGGGGCGAGGCACTGAAGCTTTCTTT
TRBV3-1,-,TRBJ2-5,-,CASSQLQTQYF,TGTGCCAGCAGCCAGCTACAGACCCAGTACTTC
TRBV24-1,-,TRBJ2-3,-,CATSDSVVGDTQYF,TGTGCCACCAGTGATTCGGTCGTTGGAGATACGCAGTATTTT
TRBV7-8,-,TRBJ2-3,-,CASCRLGPSTDTQYF,TGTGCCAGCTGCCGACTGGGGCCTAGCACAGATACGCAGTATTTT
TRBV12-3/TRBV12-4,-,TRBJ1-2,-,CASSLGRVEGGYTF,TGTGCCAGCAGTTTAGGACGGGTTGAGGGCGGCTACACCTTC
TRBV6-2/TRBV6-3,-,TRBJ2-2,TRBD2,CASSYRTSGKSTGELFF,TGTGCCAGCAGTTACAGGACTAGCGGGAAGAGCACCGGGGAGCTGTTTTTT
TRBV20-1,few,TRBJ2-7,TRBD1,CSEIGQGSSEQYF,TGCAGTGAAATCGGACAGGGGAGCTCTGAGCAGTACTTC
TRBV5-1,few,TRBJ2-5,TRBD2,CASSLGLAGRGETQYF,TGCGCCAGCAGCTTGGGACTAGCGGGAAGGGGAGAGACCCAGTACTTC
TRBV2,-,TRBJ2-7,TRBD1,CASRLTGTGGYEQYF,TGTGCCAGCAGACTCACCGGGACAGGGGGCTACGAGCAGTACTTC
TRBV29-1,-,TRBJ1-4,TRBD1,CSAAGTGAQGNEKLFF,TGCAGCGCCGCCGGGACAGGGGCGCAGGGTAATGAAAAACTGTTTTTT
TRBV20-1,once,TRBJ1-3,-,CSAPRDGGNTIYF,TGCAGTGCGCCGAGGGATGGTGGAAACACCATATATTTT
TRBV3-1,-,TRBJ2-7,TRBD1,CASSPLGGGQYF,TGTGCCAGCAGCCCACTAGGGGGCGGGCAGTACTTC
TRBV20-1,few,TRBJ2-1,-,CSARVTSHNEQFF,TGCAGTGCTAGGGTTACTAGCCACAATGAGCAGTTCTTC
TRBV7-2,few,TRBJ2-1,-,CASSLVGGNTYNEQFF,TGTGCCAGCAGCTTAGTAGGTGGGAACACCTACAATGAGCAGTTCTTC
TRBV12-3/TRBV12-4,many,TRBJ2-1,TRBD2,CASSRTSGAYNEQFF,TGTGCCAGCAGCCGTACTAGCGGGGCTTACAATGAGCAGTTCTTC
TRBV7-9,few,TRBJ2-7,-,CASSFRQGGDYEQYF,TGTGCCAGCAGCTTTCGACAGGGAGGGGACTACGAGCAGTACTTC
TRBV21-1,-,TRBJ2-4,-,CAFLPRDRGKVSKNIQYF,TGTGCCTTCCTCCCCCGGGACAGGGGGAAGGTTTCCAAAAACATTCAGTACTTC